The present TCR beta chain was sequenced within a study of blood T cell repertoires in COVID-19. Each recovered donor of Cohort 3 presented with two negative PCRs, clearance, or symptom resolution. Sequencing used immunoSEQ multiplex PCR; TCRdb keeps in-frame clones, though not all of them. The data show a few hundred thousand clones, with 88% seen just once and about 5% held by the top ten. The source of this sequence is a young man who had recovered from COVID-19. The source material was PBMCs or T cells enriched from blood (not recorded which).

CDR3 sequence reads: CASSSFPNQPQHF. The CDR3 coding sequence is TGCGCCAGCAGTTCCTTTCCCAATCAGCCCCAGCATTTT. The chain joins TRBV5-1 to TRBJ1-5; D gene ambiguous. The CDR3 runs to 13 residues. Germline V gene lookup returns CDR1 SGHRS and CDR2 YFSETQ. The V and J ends lost 5 bases and 3 bases respectively, with 9 bases between them.